Sequencing of this T cell receptor (beta chain) was carried out in a study of blood T cells in healthy people across ages (dated by TCRdb to 2014 to 2015). In terms of the full investigation: In model experiments, template switching captured about one uniquely barcoded TCR beta cDNA molecule for every two T cells. Age-related changes in TCR beta repertoire diversity were measured in the study by deep sequencing normalized with unique cDNA molecular identifiers. Donors were grouped into four age groups: young (average roughly 17 years), middle-aged (roughly 40), aged (over 55) and long-lived (over 80). To avoid experimental bias, donors of different ages were randomly spread across the sequencing lanes. Using the same blood draw, the study looked at two additional independent replicas of 1 million unique cDNA reads for two donors, one aged 18 to 30 and the other aged 80 or older. Paper-wide results and their limitations: Compared with the aged group, the long-lived group had more naive CD4+ T cells, fewer expanded clones and increased TCR diversity, a pattern suggesting age selection. Estimates of total diversity from one million sequenced T cells were regarded as lower bounds and underestimates. The CMV infection status of donors was not known, potentially confounding age-related changes in expanded clonotypes. Conclusive comparison of naive and antigen-experienced compartments was prevented by the profiling of bulk unsorted PBMCs. The percentage of naive T cells measured by flow cytometry correlated strongly with observed TCR beta diversity. Observed TCR beta diversity per million T cells fell roughly linearly with age, and a significant reduction was already apparent by age around 36.

The roughly 39 donors, aged about 6 to 95 years, were systemically healthy Caucasian individuals from Russia. Each donor gave approximately 9.3 milliliters of peripheral blood, collected into EDTA-treated Vacutainer tubes. Ficoll-Paque density-gradient centrifugation was used to isolate PBMCs, with at least 6.5 million per sample. Trizol reagent was used to extract total RNA from PBMCs, with at least 6 micrograms per sample. For every donor, flow cytometry on a PBMC aliquot measured the percentage of naive CD45RAhigh/CD27high T cells. This clonotype was seen many times. Its antigen is currently not known. There are no base qualities to consult, and no much larger clone falls within one base. The library relied on 5' RACE. Data came from an Illumina HiSeq 2500. A second PCR of about 7 to 12 cycles was performed with a sample-barcoded 5' primer and a J-beta primer mix. Each TCR beta cDNA molecule received a unique molecular identifier from a template-switch 5' adaptor carrying 12 random nucleotides. Each sample yielded at least 2.5 million CDR3-containing paired-end reads. First-strand cDNA synthesis was performed from all RNA using the Mint cDNA synthesis kit, with priming by a TRBC-specific oligonucleotide. Following uracil-DNA glycosylase treatment, a first 18-cycle PCR with universal primers M1SS and BC2_uni_R was performed on all cDNA. On the study's bioinformatics: Each sample was normalized by randomly selecting 1 million high-quality reads, each carrying a distinct molecular identifier. Reads sharing molecular identifiers were discarded rather than binned into consensus sequences. MiTCR, set to a Q25 quality threshold and the strictest error-elimination algorithm, was used for CDR3 identification, clonotype clustering and error correction. A nonparametric unseen species model with Euler transformation was used to estimate a lower bound on total TCR beta diversity. TCRdb's own reprocessing of the public reads used fastp at Q25 and MiXCR and kept productive beta chains. Each entry is one CDR3 protein sequence, shown with its most common DNA and genes. What appears here as the V and J calls and clone size reflects TCRdb's work, not the paper's. Counted in this sample were almost 1 million distinct CDR3 sequences; roughly half of them appeared once. The biggest ten clones account for 20% to 25% of the sample.

The material sequenced was blood. The TCR was taken from a woman between 55 and 75 years old in good health.

The DNA sequence is TGTGCCATCAGTGAGCCGACTAGCAGCACAGATACGCAGTATTTT. Translation gives CAISEPTSSTDTQYF. The V and J segments used are TRBV10-3 and TRBJ2-3; 7 nucleotides in the junction match TRBD2. The CDR3 has 15 amino acids, counting the end cysteine and phenylalanine. Only the CDR3 part of the read is kept: 45 bases, read in frame from the first base. In the germline V gene, CDR1 corresponds to ENHRY and CDR2 to SYGVKD. Clipping removes 2 bases from V and 0 bases from J, with 2 as the unmatched junction base count.